A single sample is the source of the 26 T cell receptor beta chains below, sequenced in a study of blood T cell repertoires in COVID-19. Using immunoSEQ multiplex PCR, the repertoire was profiled, and TCRdb retains in-frame clones only, with some absent. Among about 260,000 clones listed, approximately 86% were seen once. Sequenced material: peripheral blood. The receptors were sampled from a man in his thirties or forties with active or convalescent COVID-19.

This clone showed up just a few times. The same CDR3 is also encoded by other DNA sequences in this sample. The rearrangement joins TRBV4-3 to TRBJ2-3, with 10 nucleotides matching TRBD2. The germline gives CDR1 LGHNA, CDR2 YSLEER. Unmatched junction bases numbered 5, after V lost 0 bases and J lost 2 bases. This CDR3 comprises 17 residues. The DNA of the CDR3 is TGCGCCAGCAGCCAAGACCCTAGCGGGGGTTACACAGATACGCAGTATTTT. Its translation: CASSQDPSGGYTDTQYF.

The gene calls are TRBV7-6 and TRBJ2-3; the match to TRBD2 covers 8 bases. V was pared by 1 base and J by 8 bases, with 8 bases of the junction left unmatched. Germline V lookup: CDR1 SGHVS, CDR2 FNYEAQ. The CDR3 is 15 residues long. The CDR3 is CASSLDGGAGITQYF. CDR3 nucleotide sequence: TGTGCCAGCAGCTTAGACGGGGGGGCTGGGATTACGCAGTATTTT. Filled out from reference TRBV7-6 and TRBJ2-3, the complete variable domain reads GAGVSQSPRYKVTKRGQDVALRCDPISGHVSLYWYRQALGQGPEFLTYFNYEAQQDKSGLPNDRFSAERPEGSISTLTIQRTEQRDSAMYRCASSLDGGAGITQYFGPGTRLTVL.

The chain carries TRBV3-1 (or the pseudogene TRBV3-2) and TRBJ2-2; D possibly corresponds to TRBD1 (6 bases). Germline assignment: CDR1 LGHDT and CDR2 YNNKEL (reference sequence). The CDR3 is 13 residues long. Trimming took 6 bases from V and 6 from J, leaving 11 bases between them. The CDR3 loop reads CASSPTGSGELFF. CDR3 coding DNA: TGTGCCAGCAGTCCGACAGGCTCCGGGGAGCTGTTTTTT.

This clone has more than one count but fewer than ten. The chain combines TRBV19 with TRBJ2-7, with TRBD1 matching 7 bases. Germline values: CDR1 LNHDA, CDR2 SQIVND (reference sequence). The CDR3 spans 12 residues. V was pared by 6 bases and J by 8 bases, with 7 bases of the junction left unmatched. CDR3 nucleotide sequence: TGTGCCAGTAGCACCACAGGGGACCAGCAGTACTTC. Amino acid sequence: CASSTTGDQQYF.

V usage is TRBV2 and J usage is TRBJ1-5, with 8 bases that match TRBD1. CDR1 is SNHLY and CDR2 is FYNNEI in the germline V gene. CDR3 length: 13 residues. Trimming removed 6 bases from V and 15 bases from J; junction bases left unmatched: 13. CDR3 DNA sequence: TGTGCCAGCAGAATTCGAGGGGGACAGGTTTTGCATTTT. Protein sequence: CASRIRGGQVLHF.

The chain links TRBV30 to TRBJ1-2; TRBD1 agrees at 7 bases. CDR1 and CDR2 (germline): GTSNPN, SVGIG (reference sequence). V trimming: 0 bases; J trimming: 6 bases; junction bases outside the gene matches: 10. The CDR3 consists of 15 residues. CDR3 in amino acids: CAWSVRGGQYDGYTF. For the CDR3, the DNA is TGTGCCTGGAGTGTACGGGGGGGACAGTACGATGGCTACACCTTC.

This clone was recorded only once. This chain uses TRBV7-9 with TRBJ1-1; tentatively, D is TRBD1 (5 bases). V dropped 3 bases and J dropped 5 bases, with 13 bases sitting between them. The V gene's germline CDR1 is SEHNR and CDR2 FQNEAQ (reference sequence). The CDR3 covers 14 residues. The CDR3 is CASSFQGGVTEAFF. In DNA, the CDR3 is TGTGCCAGCAGCTTTCAGGGAGGCGTGACTGAAGCTTTCTTT.

This chain links TRBV19 with TRBJ1-5, with 7 bases aligning to TRBD1. This CDR3 has 14 residues. From germline, CDR1 is LNHDA and CDR2 SQIVND (reference sequence). With 5 bases clipped from V and 3 bases from J, the junction kept 4 bases outside the gene matches. The CDR3 DNA is TGTGCCAGTAGTTACAGGGGAGACAATCAGCCCCAGCATTTT. This translates into CASSYRGDNQPQHF.

The chain joins TRBV7-9 to TRBJ2-5; D possibly corresponds to TRBD1 (6 bases). Between the trimmed V and J ends, which lost 4 bases and 3 bases, there was a span of 15 bases. Per the germline V gene, CDR1 is SEHNR and CDR2 is FQNEAQ (reference sequence). The CDR3 has 15 amino acids. DNA of the CDR3: TGTGCCAGCAGCTCTTACCAAACAGGGAAAGAGACCCAGTACTTC. Its translation: CASSSYQTGKETQYF.

J is TRBJ1-1 and V is TRBV7-9; possibly TRBD1 for D (5 bases). The CDR3 consists of 15 residues. The V end lost 0 bases, the J end lost 6 bases, and 14 bases lay between the germline ends. Germline assignment: CDR1 SEHNR and CDR2 FQNEAQ (reference sequence). The chain's CDR3 is CASSLALGGGPEAFF. DNA for the CDR3: TGTGCCAGCAGCTTAGCGCTGGGGGGTGGGCCTGAAGCTTTCTTT.

The CDR3 is CATKPNRGVAEAFF. CDR3 DNA: TGTGCTACCAAGCCAAACAGGGGAGTTGCTGAAGCTTTCTTT. J is TRBJ1-1 and V is TRBV12-5; 7 nucleotides align to TRBD1. The CDR3 totals 14 residues. V was pared by 10 bases and J by 6 bases, with 14 bases of the junction left unmatched. CDR1 is LGHNT and CDR2 is FRNRAP in the germline V gene.

Only one count was recorded for this clone. The chain uses TRBV29-1 and TRBJ1-3, with D perhaps matching TRBD1 (6 bases). The CDR3 runs to 13 residues. Trimming left V 4 bases short and J 2 bases short, with 9 bases between. Germline V gene data show CDR1 as SQVTM and CDR2 as ANQGSEA. CDR3 sequence (DNA): TGCAGCGTTGTCACAGGGACTGGAAACACCATATATTTT. Its protein product is CSVVTGTGNTIYF.

The sample holds one count of this clone. The J gene is TRBJ1-1, the V gene TRBV29-1; perhaps TRBD1 as D (5 bases). This CDR3 has 13 amino acids. Trimming took off 6 bases at V and 0 bases at J, with 11 bases between the two ends. Germline V gene sequence: CDR1 SQVTM, CDR2 ANQGSEA. The CDR3 is CSVARQMNTEAFF. The DNA of the CDR3 is TGCAGCGTGGCGCGACAGATGAACACTGAAGCTTTCTTT.

The J gene is TRBJ2-5, the V gene TRBV5-1; no reliable D call. V was cut by 4 bases and J by 1 base, with 20 bases left in between. Germline CDR1 SGHRS, CDR2 YFSETQ. This CDR3 is built from 17 residues. This CDR3 is CASSETLLTAPQETQYF. CDR3 sequence (DNA): TGCGCCAGCAGCGAAACCCTATTAACCGCCCCCCAAGAGACCCAGTACTTC. Looking up the rest from reference TRBV5-1 and TRBJ2-5 gives the full variable domain: KAGVTQTPRYLIKTRGQQVTLSCSPISGHRSVSWYQQTPGQGLQFLFEYFSETQRNKGNFPGRFSGRQFSNSRSEMNVSTLELGDSALYLCASSETLLTAPQETQYFGPGTRLLVL.

The rearrangement joins TRBV4-2 to TRBJ1-3; 9 nucleotides agree with TRBD1. Germline CDR1 LGHNA, CDR2 YNFKEQ. The CDR3 extends over 16 amino acids. Unmatched junction bases numbered 9, after V lost 5 bases and J lost 4 bases. The CDR3 region is CASSSGQGSTGNTIYF. The CDR3 DNA reads TGTGCCAGCAGCTCGGGACAGGGTTCGACGGGAAACACCATATATTTT.

V is TRBV7-8 and J is TRBJ1-1; D ambiguous. The CDR3 consists of 12 residues. Germline-derived CDR1 and CDR2 are SGHVS and FQNEAQ. The V gene lost 3 bases and the J gene lost 1 base, with 3 bases spanning the gap. The CDR3 DNA follows: TGTGCCAGCAGCTTCGGGAACACTGAAGCTTTCTTT. This codes for CASSFGNTEAFF.

The gene calls are TRBV30 and TRBJ2-7; 10 bases are a match to TRBD1. The CDR3 loop spans 18 amino acids. The V and J ends lost 3 bases and 2 bases, in that order; junction bases with no gene match: 16. The germline CDR1 and CDR2 sequences are GTSNPN and SVGIG (reference sequence). The CDR3 loop is CAWSPKTRDRGSTYEQYF. The CDR3, as DNA: TGTGCCTGGAGCCCGAAAACCCGGGACAGGGGATCTACCTACGAGCAGTACTTC.

The chain is built from TRBV5-1 and TRBJ1-2; TRBD1 might be the D (6 bases). V lost 2 bases, J lost 4 bases, and 12 bases lay in between. CDR1 and CDR2 from the germline V gene are SGHRS and YFSETQ. This CDR3 is built from 14 residues. CDR3 in DNA: TGCGCCAGCAGCTTAGTTGACAGGCCCTATGGCTACACCTTC. Its protein is CASSLVDRPYGYTF.

The chain combines TRBV18 with TRBJ1-2, with 7 bases that match TRBD1. V lost 6 bases and J lost 2; bases outside the gene matches: 9. This CDR3 contains 15 residues. Germline V gene data show CDR1 as KGHSH and CDR2 as LQKENI. Here the CDR3 reads CASSQRRGPNYGYTF. In nucleotides, the CDR3 is TGTGCCAGCTCTCAGAGAAGGGGGCCCAACTATGGCTACACCTTC.

This chain uses TRBV6-1 with TRBJ1-2, with unresolved D. This CDR3 spans 14 amino acids. The germline V and J ends were trimmed by 0 bases and 4 bases, with 9 bases remaining between them. Germline CDR1 and CDR2: MNHNS and SASEGT. Here the CDR3 reads CASSEASPGYGYTF. Written as DNA, the CDR3 is TGTGCCAGCAGTGAAGCCTCCCCGGGCTATGGCTACACCTTC.

V usage is TRBV7-9 and J usage is TRBJ2-1; TRBD2 matches at 7 bases. The CDR3 loop spans 12 amino acids. V lost 6 bases, J lost 10 bases, and 6 bases stayed unmatched. CDR1 and CDR2 (germline): SEHNR, FQNEAQ (reference sequence). The CDR3 region has the DNA TGTGCCAGCAGTCGACCAGCGGGGGAGCAGTTCTTC. Encoded protein: CASSRPAGEQFF. Variable domain in full (rest from reference TRBV7-9 and TRBJ2-1): DTGVSQNPRHKITKRGQNVTFRCDPISEHNRLYWYRQTLGQGPEFLTYFQNEAQLEKSRLLSDRFSAERPKGSFSTLEIQRTEQGDSAMYLCASSRPAGEQFFGPGTRLTVL.

The rearrangement links TRBV6-5 to TRBJ2-5, with a weak D call TRBD2 (6 bases). The ends were cut back, 6 bases at V and 4 bases at J, with 18 bases in the middle. The CDR3 has 15 amino acids. Germline V gene sequence: CDR1 MNHEY, CDR2 SVGAGI. The CDR3 coding sequence is TGTGCCAGCAGCCCCGAGGAGGGCCGAGGAGAGACCCAGTACTTC. It yields the protein CASSPEEGRGETQYF.

The rearrangement uses TRBV7-2 and TRBJ2-2; D may be TRBD1 (6 bases). Per germline, CDR1 SGHTA and CDR2 FQGNSA. Trimming shortened V by 1 base and J by 7 bases, and 16 bases separated the two germline ends. The CDR3 runs to 16 residues. The DNA for the CDR3 is TGTGCCAGCAGCTTAGGTTGGCAGGGGAAAGGCGGGGAGCTGTTTTTT. It is translated as CASSLGWQGKGGELFF.

The chain employs TRBV9 and TRBJ1-1; no clear D gene. The CDR3 contains 15 residues. V lost 0 bases to trimming and J lost 0 bases, with 9 bases between them. Germline CDR1 SGDLS, CDR2 YYNGEE. The CDR3 DNA sequence: TGTGCCAGCAGCGTAGTTGAGGGAGTGAACACTGAAGCTTTCTTT. This codes for CASSVVEGVNTEAFF.

This chain links TRBV24-1 with TRBJ2-5; perhaps TRBD2 as D (6 bases). Per the germline V gene, CDR1 is KGHDR and CDR2 is SFDVKD. The V gene lost 5 bases and the J gene lost 3 bases, with 15 bases spanning the gap. This CDR3 has 15 amino acids. The CDR3 spells CATSGGERSEETQYF. In DNA form, the CDR3 reads TGTGCCACCAGTGGCGGGGAGAGGTCGGAAGAGACCCAGTACTTC.

The chain employs TRBV3-1 (or the pseudogene TRBV3-2) and TRBJ1-1; 7 bases align to TRBD1. Germline V CDR1 and CDR2: LGHDT, YNNKEL (reference sequence). J gave up 3 bases and V 6 bases, and 7 bases lay outside the gene matches. This CDR3 spans 14 amino acids. Here the CDR3 DNA reads TGTGCCAGCAGTCCACAGGACAGGCACACTGAAGCTTTCTTT. It yields the protein CASSPQDRHTEAFF.